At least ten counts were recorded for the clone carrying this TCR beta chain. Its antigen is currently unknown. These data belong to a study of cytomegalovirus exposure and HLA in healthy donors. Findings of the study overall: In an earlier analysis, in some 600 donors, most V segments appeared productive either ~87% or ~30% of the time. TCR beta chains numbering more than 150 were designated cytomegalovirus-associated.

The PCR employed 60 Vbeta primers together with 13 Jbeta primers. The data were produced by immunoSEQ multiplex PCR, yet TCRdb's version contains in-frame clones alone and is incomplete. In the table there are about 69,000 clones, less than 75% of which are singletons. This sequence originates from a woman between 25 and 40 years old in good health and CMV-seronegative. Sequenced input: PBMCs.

The CDR3 nucleotides are TGTGCCAGCAGTTATAATCACCGCGAGGGATACACCTTC. It specifies CASSYNHREGYTF. This rearrangement joins TRBV6-5 to TRBJ1-2; D gene unclear. Germline V gene sequence: CDR1 MNHEY, CDR2 SVGAGI. CDR3 length: 13 residues. V was shortened by 3 bases and J by 11 bases, with 16 bases between the two germline ends.